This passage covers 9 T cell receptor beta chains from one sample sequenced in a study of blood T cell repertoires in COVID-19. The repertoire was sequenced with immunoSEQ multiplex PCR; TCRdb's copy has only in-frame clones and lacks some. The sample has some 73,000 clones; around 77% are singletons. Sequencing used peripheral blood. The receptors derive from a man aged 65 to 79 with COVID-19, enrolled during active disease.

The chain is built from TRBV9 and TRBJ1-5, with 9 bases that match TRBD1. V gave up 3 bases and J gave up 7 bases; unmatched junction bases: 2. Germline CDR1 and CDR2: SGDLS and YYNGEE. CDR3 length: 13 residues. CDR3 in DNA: TGTGCCAGCAGCGGGACAGGGGACCAGCCCCAGCATTTT. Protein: CASSGTGDQPQHF.

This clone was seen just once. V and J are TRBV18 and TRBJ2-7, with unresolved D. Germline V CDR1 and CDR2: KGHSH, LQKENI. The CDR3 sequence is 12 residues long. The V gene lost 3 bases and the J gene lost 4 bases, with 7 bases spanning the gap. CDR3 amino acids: CASSPSEYEQYF. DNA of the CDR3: TGTGCCAGCTCACCCAGTGAATACGAGCAGTACTTC. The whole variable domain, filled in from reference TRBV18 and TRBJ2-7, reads NAGVMQNPRHLVRRRGQEARLRCSPMKGHSHVYWYRQLPEEGLKFMVYLQKENIIDESGMPKERFSAEFPKEGPSILRIQQVVRGDSAAYFCASSPSEYEQYFGPGTRLTVT.

The CDR3 sequence is CASSLQGRTEAFF. CDR3 DNA sequence: TGTGCCAGCAGTTTACAGGGTAGGACTGAAGCTTTCTTT. The rearrangement joins TRBV12-3 or TRBV12-4 to TRBJ1-1, with D perhaps TRBD1 (5 bases). This CDR3 spans 13 amino acids. The V gene lost 2 bases and the J gene lost 5 bases, with 9 bases spanning the gap.

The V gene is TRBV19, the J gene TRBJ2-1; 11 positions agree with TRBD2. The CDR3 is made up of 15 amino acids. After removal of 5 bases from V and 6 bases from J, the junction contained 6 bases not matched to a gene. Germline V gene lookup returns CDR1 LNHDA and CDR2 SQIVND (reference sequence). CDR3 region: CASSVTSGTFNEQFF. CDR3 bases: TGTGCCAGTAGTGTGACTAGCGGGACGTTCAATGAGCAGTTCTTC.

The CDR3 coding sequence is TGTGCCAGCAGTCTCGACAGGGGGCTCTACGAGCAGTACTTC. This gives the protein CASSLDRGLYEQYF. The chain couples TRBV27 to TRBJ2-7; 10 bases line up with TRBD1. Unmatched junction bases numbered 4, after V lost 5 bases and J lost 3 bases. Per germline, CDR1 MNHEY and CDR2 SMNVEV (reference sequence). The CDR3 runs 14 residues.

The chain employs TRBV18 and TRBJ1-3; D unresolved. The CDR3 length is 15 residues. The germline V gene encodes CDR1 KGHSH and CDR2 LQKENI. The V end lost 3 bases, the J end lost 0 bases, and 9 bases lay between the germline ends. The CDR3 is CASSPQAPSGNTIYF. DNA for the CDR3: TGTGCCAGCTCACCTCAGGCCCCCTCTGGAAACACCATATATTTT.

CDR3: CARSLGGRIVEETQYF. The CDR3 region has the DNA TGTGCCAGAAGCTTGGGGGGGCGGATAGTGGAAGAGACCCAGTACTTC. V usage is TRBV5-3 and J usage is TRBJ2-5, with a possible D match to TRBD1 (6 bases). TRBV5-3 is sorted into the ORF group, with uncertain function. Between the trimmed V and J ends, which lost 0 bases and 3 bases, there was a span of 15 bases. The CDR3 runs 16 residues.

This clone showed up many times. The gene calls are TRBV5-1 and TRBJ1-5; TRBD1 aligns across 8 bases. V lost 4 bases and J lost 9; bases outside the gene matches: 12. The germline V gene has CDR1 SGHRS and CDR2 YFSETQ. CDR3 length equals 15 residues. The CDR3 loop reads CASSPWGQAGGPQHF. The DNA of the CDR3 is TGCGCCAGCAGCCCCTGGGGACAGGCCGGGGGGCCCCAGCATTTT.

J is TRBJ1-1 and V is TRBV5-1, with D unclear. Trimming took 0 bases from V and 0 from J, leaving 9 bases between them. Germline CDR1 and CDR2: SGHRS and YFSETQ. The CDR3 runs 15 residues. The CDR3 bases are TGCGCCAGCAGCTTGGCCTCAGGCATGAACACTGAAGCTTTCTTT. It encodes CASSLASGMNTEAFF.